This T cell receptor beta chain was sequenced for a study of CD8 T cells in ankylosing spondylitis. V lost 4 bases, J lost 4 bases, and 10 bases lay in between. The CDR3 totals 14 residues. CDR1 MNHEY and CDR2 SVGAGI come from the germline V gene. Each TCR beta library was made by quantitative 5'-RACE that incorporated molecular barcodes. TCRdb re-analysed the 5' RACE reads in MiXCR, keeping a single row per CDR3 protein. The data contain fewer than 150,000 distinct CDR3 sequences, about 6.7% of them seen just once; the ten biggest clones take up around 12%. Findings and caveats of the study: A motif in TCR beta, a set of roughly eight highly homologous variants, appeared characteristic of ankylosing spondylitis blood.

This clonotype was counted many times. As yet, its antigen is unknown. The sequence came from a female donor with ankylosing spondylitis or in good health (not recorded which). Sequenced sample: blood, either unsorted or a sorted T cell fraction (not recorded which). The rearrangement uses TRBV6-5 and TRBJ1-4, with unresolved D. CDR3 amino acids: CASSFRADNEKLFF. In DNA form, the CDR3 reads TGTGCCAGCAGTTTCCGGGCCGATAATGAAAAACTGTTTTTT.